A single sample gave rise to the 31 T cell receptor beta chains below, sequenced in a study of beta chain features in type 1 diabetes. Isolated RNA was reverse transcribed in full, so expressed TCRB transcripts were sequenced. Generated by immunoSEQ multiplex PCR, the TCRdb table keeps only in-frame clones and is missing some. This table holds about 240,000 clones, 25% to 30% found once. Sequenced input: central memory CD4+ T cells from blood. The receptors here all came from a man aged 30-40 years in good health.

The V gene is TRBV28, the J gene TRBJ2-1, with D perhaps matching TRBD1 (6 bases). Per the germline V gene, CDR1 is MDHEN and CDR2 is SYDVKM. The V and J ends lost 1 base and 0 bases respectively, with 7 bases between them. CDR3 size: 15 residues. CDR3 amino acids: CASSLYRDSYNEQFF. CDR3 DNA: TGTGCCAGCAGTTTATACAGGGACTCCTACAATGAGCAGTTCTTC. Filled out from reference TRBV28 and TRBJ2-1, the complete variable domain reads DVKVTQSSRYLVKRTGEKVFLECVQDMDHENMFWYRQDPGLGLRLIYFSYDVKMKEKGDIPEGYSVSREKKERFSLILESASTNQTSMYLCASSLYRDSYNEQFFGPGTRLTVL.

The rearrangement uses TRBV14 and TRBJ1-2; D possibly corresponds to TRBD1 (5 bases). CDR3 length equals 14 residues. CDR1 is SGHDN and CDR2 is FVKESK in the germline V gene. V lost 0 bases and J 4 bases, leaving 9 bases between the germline ends. The CDR3 reads CASSQDPGVYGYTF. The CDR3 coding sequence is TGTGCCAGCAGCCAAGATCCGGGGGTCTATGGCTACACCTTC.

The V and J genes are TRBV7-2 and TRBJ2-7; D remains ambiguous. The germline V gene encodes CDR1 SGHTA and CDR2 FQGNSA. The CDR3 loop spans 12 amino acids. V was clipped by 5 bases and J by 0 bases, with 5 bases between them. In nucleotides, the CDR3 is TGTGCCAGCAGCGCCCTCTCCTACGAGCAGTACTTC. Encoded protein: CASSALSYEQYF. The full variable domain, its missing parts supplied by reference TRBV7-2 and TRBJ2-7, is GAGVSQSPSNKVTEKGKDVELRCDPISGHTALYWYRQSLGQGLEFLIYFQGNSAPDKSGLPSDRFSAERTGGSVSTLTIQRTQQEDSAVYLCASSALSYEQYFGPGTRLTVT.

The chain is built from TRBV7-2 and TRBJ2-7; 14 nucleotides match TRBD2. The CDR3 is made up of 17 amino acids. Unmatched junction bases numbered 12, after V lost 5 bases and J lost 6 bases. Looked up from germline, CDR1 is SGHTA and CDR2 is FQGNSA. Here the CDR3 reads CASSPAGLAGVRGEQYF. The DNA for the CDR3 is TGTGCCAGCAGCCCAGCGGGACTAGCGGGAGTAAGGGGCGAGCAGTACTTC. Drawing the rest from reference TRBV7-2 and TRBJ2-7, the complete variable domain is GAGVSQSPSNKVTEKGKDVELRCDPISGHTALYWYRQSLGQGLEFLIYFQGNSAPDKSGLPSDRFSAERTGGSVSTLTIQRTQQEDSAVYLCASSPAGLAGVRGEQYFGPGTRLTVT.

The chain links TRBV7-7 to TRBJ1-1; D gene uncertain. V was clipped by 4 bases and J by 5 bases, with 11 bases between them. Germline loops: CDR1 SSHAT, CDR2 FNYEAQ (reference sequence). The CDR3 is 13 residues long. CDR3 sequence: CASSSNVGTEAFF. CDR3 DNA sequence: TGTGCCAGCAGCTCAAACGTAGGAACTGAAGCTTTCTTT.

This chain links TRBV30 with TRBJ1-2, with D possibly matching TRBD1 (6 bases). The germline V gene encodes CDR1 GTSNPN and CDR2 SVGIG (reference sequence). This CDR3 comprises 11 residues. Trimming stripped 8 bases from V and 6 bases from J, with 13 bases between. The chain's CDR3 is CAGRGADGYTF. In DNA, the CDR3 is TGTGCCGGAAGGGGGGCGGATGGCTACACCTTC.

The chain employs TRBV18 and TRBJ2-5, with 8 bases that match TRBD2. The V and J ends lost 2 bases and 0 bases, in that order; junction bases with no gene match: 5. CDR3 length: 16 amino acids. Looked up from germline, CDR1 is KGHSH and CDR2 is LQKENI. The CDR3 DNA is TGTGCCAGCTCACCATACGGCGGGGGGAACCAAGAGACCCAGTACTTC. It encodes CASSPYGGGNQETQYF.

This clone was seen a few times. The V call is TRBV4-1, the J call TRBJ1-2; D uncertain. V gave up 1 base and J gave up 4 bases, with 10 bases separating them. CDR1 is MGHRA, CDR2 YSYEKL, per germline. This CDR3 has 14 residues. The CDR3 sequence is CASSQAETFYGYTF. DNA for the CDR3: TGCGCCAGCAGCCAAGCAGAGACTTTCTATGGCTACACCTTC.

The CDR3 protein is CASSPWSGGNQETQYF. The CDR3 DNA follows: TGTGCCAGCAGCCCTTGGTCGGGGGGCAACCAAGAGACCCAGTACTTC. The chain employs TRBV9 and TRBJ2-5, with TRBD2 as a possible D gene (7 bases). Germline V lookup: CDR1 SGDLS, CDR2 YYNGEE. This CDR3 has 16 amino acids. Trimming removed 4 bases from V and 0 bases from J, with 16 bases in between.

This clone was counted between two and nine times. V usage is TRBV7-2 and J usage is TRBJ1-1; D not resolved. Germline assignment: CDR1 SGHTA and CDR2 FQGNSA. Trimming shortened V by 1 base and J by 5 bases, and 14 bases separated the two germline ends. CDR3 length equals 15 residues. The CDR3 is CASSLGLFDLTEAFF. CDR3 in DNA: TGTGCCAGCAGCTTAGGTCTCTTCGATCTAACTGAAGCTTTCTTT. The complete variable domain, with remaining parts taken from reference TRBV7-2 and TRBJ1-1, reads GAGVSQSPSNKVTEKGKDVELRCDPISGHTALYWYRQSLGQGLEFLIYFQGNSAPDKSGLPSDRFSAERTGGSVSTLTIQRTQQEDSAVYLCASSLGLFDLTEAFFGQGTRLTVV.

This chain links TRBV4-2 with TRBJ2-3; the match to TRBD2 covers 9 bases. Per the germline V gene, CDR1 is LGHNA and CDR2 is YNFKEQ. The J segment lost 3 bases and the V segment lost 5 bases, leaving 6 bases of the junction unmatched. This CDR3 contains 15 residues. Here the CDR3 reads CASSSLAGKTDTQYF. CDR3 bases: TGTGCCAGCAGCTCCCTAGCGGGAAAGACAGATACGCAGTATTTT.

The V call is TRBV5-6, the J call TRBJ2-1, with TRBD1 matching over 9 bases. With V trimmed by 0 bases and J by 8 bases, 12 bases remained unmatched. This CDR3 has 17 amino acids. Germline CDR1 is SGHDT and CDR2 is YYEEEE. The CDR3 nucleotides read TGTGCCAGCAGCTTGGTTACAGGGGGCCTCATTGTCGATGAGCAGTTCTTC. Amino acids: CASSLVTGGLIVDEQFF.

The V call is TRBV29-1, the J call TRBJ2-1; 7 bases align to TRBD2. V dropped 6 bases and J dropped 0; count of bases not matched to a gene: 20. Germline assignment: CDR1 SQVTM and CDR2 ANQGSEA. The CDR3 covers 19 residues. The CDR3 nucleotides read TGCAGCGTCCATCTCGGAGGAGCGGGAATCGTGGGCTCCTACAATGAGCAGTTCTTC. It translates to CSVHLGGAGIVGSYNEQFF.

The V call is TRBV7-8, the J call TRBJ2-7, with 8 bases identical to TRBD1. CDR1 is SGHVS and CDR2 is FQNEAQ in the germline V gene. V shed 5 bases and J 6 bases; nucleotides not matched to a gene: 6. This CDR3 region has 13 residues. DNA of the CDR3: TGTGCCAGCAGCAGGACAGGGCTGGGCGAGCAGTACTTC. Translation gives CASSRTGLGEQYF.

The chain combines TRBV7-2 with TRBJ2-2; the D gene is possibly TRBD2 (6 bases). CDR3 size: 16 residues. Trimming removed 2 bases at V and 0 bases at J, with 10 bases between. Per the germline V gene, CDR1 is SGHTA and CDR2 is FQGNSA. The CDR3 is CASSLKTSANTGELFF. The CDR3 coding sequence is TGTGCCAGCAGCTTAAAGACTAGTGCGAACACCGGGGAGCTGTTTTTT.

This clone turned up a few times. V and J are TRBV30 and TRBJ2-7, with 10 bases fitting TRBD1. Germline CDR1 and CDR2: GTSNPN and SVGIG (reference sequence). The CDR3 consists of 16 residues. Trimming took 0 bases from V and 6 from J; bases not matched to a gene: 11. In nucleotides, the CDR3 is TGTGCCTGGAGTGTGGGGCCCCGGGACAGGGGATCCGAGCAGTACTTC. Translating gives CAWSVGPRDRGSEQYF.

This clone was seen more than once but under ten times. The CDR3 DNA sequence: TGTGCCAGCAGCTTGTACCCGGACAATGAGCAGTTCTTC. This gives the protein CASSLYPDNEQFF. The chain joins TRBV7-6 to TRBJ2-1; no clear D. Per the germline V gene, CDR1 is SGHVS and CDR2 is FNYEAQ. V was trimmed by 3 bases and J by 5 bases, leaving 8 bases between them. CDR3 size: 13 residues.

The chain recombines TRBV30 with TRBJ1-2, with TRBD1 matching over 10 bases. CDR1 GTSNPN and CDR2 SVGIG come from the germline V gene (reference sequence). V lost 1 base to trimming and J lost 5 bases; unmatched junction nucleotides: 4. The CDR3 runs 14 residues. The CDR3: CAWSGDRGRYGYTF. In DNA form, the CDR3 reads TGTGCCTGGAGTGGGGACAGGGGACGATATGGCTACACCTTC.

This clone was seen only a few times. This rearrangement joins TRBV23-1 to TRBJ1-1; no firm D call. TRBV23-1 is an ORF; its function is uncertain. This CDR3 spans 16 amino acids. V gave up 0 bases and J gave up 1 base, with 12 bases separating them. The CDR3 loop is CASSQSSGLPNTEAFF. CDR3 nucleotide sequence: TGCGCCAGCAGTCAATCGTCGGGCCTCCCGAACACTGAAGCTTTCTTT.

The chain couples TRBV14 to TRBJ2-5; D not resolved. The length of the CDR3 is 17 residues. V gave up 4 bases and J gave up 1 base, with 19 bases separating them. The V gene's germline CDR1 is SGHDN and CDR2 FVKESK. The CDR3 here is CASSPIRATAPQETQYF. CDR3 in DNA: TGTGCCAGCAGCCCAATCCGCGCGACCGCTCCCCAAGAGACCCAGTACTTC. The whole variable domain, filled in from reference TRBV14 and TRBJ2-5, reads EAGVTQFPSHSVIEKGQTVTLRCDPISGHDNLYWYRRVMGKEIKFLLHFVKESKQDESGMPNNRFLAERTGGTYSTLKVQPAELEDSGVYFCASSPIRATAPQETQYFGPGTRLLVL.

To note about this clone: The sample has other DNA sequences that encode this CDR3 too. V gene TRBV18 combines with J gene TRBJ2-5; D unresolved. Germline lookup yields CDR1 KGHSH and CDR2 LQKENI. Trimming stripped 3 bases from V and 0 bases from J, with 2 bases between. The CDR3 consists of 12 residues. The CDR3 bases are TGTGCCAGCTCACCCAACCAAGAGACCCAGTACTTC. Its protein product is CASSPNQETQYF.

This clone appeared a few times. The rearrangement joins TRBV27 to TRBJ2-1; 8 nucleotides line up with TRBD2. Germline CDR1 reads MNHEY; CDR2 reads SMNVEV (reference sequence). CDR3 length: 16 residues. Losses at the gene ends were 5 bases for V and 6 bases for J; bases not matched to a gene: 12. This chain's CDR3 is CASSGRGLGYVNEQFF. Here the CDR3 DNA reads TGTGCCAGCAGTGGGAGGGGACTAGGGTATGTCAATGAGCAGTTCTTC.

This clone has a handful of counts. The J gene is TRBJ1-6, the V gene TRBV30; 7 nucleotides line up with TRBD1. The CDR3 spans 15 residues. CDR1 is GTSNPN, CDR2 SVGIG, per germline (reference sequence). The ends lost 3 bases at V and 10 bases at J; junction bases unmatched: 12. The CDR3 spells CAWRVLEQGWSPLHF. CDR3 in DNA: TGTGCCTGGAGAGTACTCGAACAGGGGTGGTCACCCCTCCACTTT.

This clone was recorded a few times. The CDR3 protein is CASSEPTLTGRHEQYF. CDR3 nucleotides: TGTGCCAGCAGTGAACCCACCCTGACAGGGAGGCACGAGCAGTACTTC. The chain recombines TRBV6-1 with TRBJ2-7; tentatively, D is TRBD1 (7 bases). CDR1 is MNHNS, CDR2 SASEGT, per germline. This CDR3 is 16 amino acids long. Trimming stripped 2 bases from V and 5 bases from J, with 19 bases between.

This clone was recorded a few times. This chain connects TRBV7-2 to TRBJ2-1; D gene ambiguous. The CDR3 totals 14 residues. With 6 bases removed from V and 0 bases from J, the gap between germline ends came to 9 bases. Germline V lookup: CDR1 SGHTA, CDR2 FQGNSA. CDR3 nucleotide sequence: TGTGCCAGCAGTTCCAAGAGCTCCTACAATGAGCAGTTCTTC. This encodes CASSSKSSYNEQFF.

J is TRBJ2-1 and V is TRBV5-1; weak D call: TRBD2 (5 bases). The germline gives CDR1 SGHRS, CDR2 YFSETQ. The CDR3 length is 15 residues. Between the trimmed V and J ends, which lost 0 bases and 8 bases, there was a span of 15 bases. The CDR3 DNA is TGCGCCAGCAGCTTGGGGCGGAGGTCCTTTGATGAGCAGTTCTTC. This encodes CASSLGRRSFDEQFF.

This clone was seen a few times. The chain couples TRBV29-1 to TRBJ2-1; 8 nucleotides align to TRBD1. CDR1 is SQVTM, CDR2 ANQGSEA, per germline. V shed 4 bases and J 0 bases; nucleotides not matched to a gene: 11. The CDR3 consists of 17 residues. CDR3 sequence (DNA): TGCAGCGTTGCGACAACAGGGGGTACAGTCTCCTACAATGAGCAGTTCTTC. Translating gives CSVATTGGTVSYNEQFF.

This chain links TRBV15 with TRBJ1-5, with D unresolved. V lost 5 bases to trimming and J lost 6 bases, with 8 bases between them. Germline CDR1 reads LNHNV; CDR2 reads YYDKDF (reference sequence). CDR3 size: 12 residues. Here the CDR3 reads CATSPLGQPQHF. In DNA form, the CDR3 reads TGTGCCACCAGCCCGTTGGGTCAGCCCCAGCATTTT.

This chain uses TRBV5-1 with TRBJ1-2; D gene unclear. Germline assignment: CDR1 SGHRS and CDR2 YFSETQ. V lost 0 bases, J lost 8 bases, and 17 bases lay in between. The CDR3 has 15 amino acids. Written as DNA, the CDR3 is TGCGCCAGCAGCTTGGAAGACGTCCAAACGCGAGGCTACACCTTC. Protein: CASSLEDVQTRGYTF.

Of note for this clone: The same CDR3 arises from other DNA sequences in this sample as well. The J gene is TRBJ2-1, the V gene TRBV9; the match to TRBD1 covers 11 bases. J was trimmed by 7 bases and V by 3 bases; bases with no gene match: 6. CDR1 SGDLS and CDR2 YYNGEE come from the germline V gene. The length of the CDR3 is 15 residues. CDR3: CASSAGQGVRNEQFF. The CDR3 coding sequence is TGTGCCAGCAGCGCGGGACAGGGGGTTAGGAATGAGCAGTTCTTC. Complete variable domain (other parts from reference TRBV9 and TRBJ2-1): DSGVTQTPKHLITATGQRVTLRCSPRSGDLSVYWYQQSLDQGLQFLIQYYNGEERAKGNILERFSAQQFPDLHSELNLSSLELGDSALYFCASSAGQGVRNEQFFGPGTRLTVL.

V usage is TRBV19 and J usage is TRBJ2-5; D possibly matches TRBD1 or TRBD2 (5 bases each). The CDR3 is 15 amino acids. Germline CDR1 LNHDA, CDR2 SQIVND (reference sequence). Trimming took off 8 bases at V and 2 bases at J, with 18 bases between the two ends. CDR3 sequence: CASQAGTNYQETQYF. In nucleotides, the CDR3 is TGTGCCAGTCAGGCAGGGACGAACTATCAAGAGACCCAGTACTTC. The whole variable domain, filled in from reference TRBV19 and TRBJ2-5, reads DGGITQSPKYLFRKEGQNVTLSCEQNLNHDAMYWYRQDPGQGLRLIYYSQIVNDFQKGDIAEGYSVSREKKESFPLTVTSAQKNPTAFYLCASQAGTNYQETQYFGPGTRLLVL.